Many counts were recorded for the clone carrying this TCR beta chain. What it binds is not known. These data belong to a study of metastatic and nonmetastatic thyroid tumors. Across the study: For malignant and benign thyroid patients, tumor or nodule tissue and blood were the sources whose repertoires were compared. Study observations and caveats: Malignant tumors reportedly showed significantly higher TCR beta diversity than benign nodules in both blood and tumor.

TCRdb re-called the PCR reads via MiXCR. The table records about 92,000 clones, just under 15% of them present only once. All patients were treatment-naive before thyroid surgery. CDR3 size: 14 residues. The germline gives CDR1 WNHNN, CDR2 SYGVQD (reference sequence). Trimming removed 3 bases from V and 0 bases from J, with 6 bases in between. Sequencing input: blood. The TCR comes from a female donor with papillary thyroid cancer or a benign thyroid nodule (not recorded which). Some clones in this sample may be carry-over from other donors' samples. The chain combines TRBV10-1 with TRBJ1-3; D is perhaps TRBD1 (5 bases). CDR3 sequence: CASSDTGSGNTIYF. The CDR3 DNA follows: TGCGCCAGCAGTGACACAGGCTCTGGAAACACCATATATTTT.